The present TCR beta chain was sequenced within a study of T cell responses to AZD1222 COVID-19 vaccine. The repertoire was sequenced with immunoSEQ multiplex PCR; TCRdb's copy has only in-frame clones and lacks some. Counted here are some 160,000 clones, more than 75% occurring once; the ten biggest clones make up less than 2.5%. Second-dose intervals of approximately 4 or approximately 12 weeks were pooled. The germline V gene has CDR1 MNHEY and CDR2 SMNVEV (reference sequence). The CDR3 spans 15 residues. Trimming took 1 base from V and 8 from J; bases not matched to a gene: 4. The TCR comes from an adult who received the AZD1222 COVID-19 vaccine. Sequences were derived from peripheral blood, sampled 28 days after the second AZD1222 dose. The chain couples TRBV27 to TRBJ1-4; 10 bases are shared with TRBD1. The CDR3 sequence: CASSLYRGQGEKLFF. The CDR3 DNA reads TGTGCCAGCAGTTTATATCGGGGACAGGGGGAAAAACTGTTTTTT.